A single sample is the source of the 20 T cell receptor beta chains below, sequenced in a study of T cell responses to AZD1222 COVID-19 vaccine (dated by TCRdb to 2020 to 2023). Library preparation was by the immunoSEQ multiplex PCR assay. TCRdb stores this immuneACCESS table with in-frame sequences only. Part of the clones is absent; in the studies checked, under half of the shortfall reflects unresolved V genes, and no reason is known for the rest. The sample yields tens of thousands of clones; approximately 91% were counted once. In total, the top ten clones hold about a fifth of the sample. Taken with the paper, the label for time point translates to: baseline before first vaccination. Sequencing used peripheral blood, obtained on day 0 of AZD1222 vaccination. Receptors were obtained from an adult in good health.

This clone was seen only once. The V and J genes are TRBV5-8 and TRBJ1-2; D is unclear. The CDR3 runs to 15 residues. The V end lost 0 bases, the J end lost 9 bases, and 18 bases lay between the germline ends. CDR1 SGHTS and CDR2 YDEGEE come from the germline V gene. Here the CDR3 DNA reads TGTGCCAGCAGCTTGGCCGTCGGTGCGCGGATGAGCTACACCTTC. Amino acid sequence: CASSLAVGARMSYTF. Using reference TRBV5-8 and TRBJ1-2 for the parts outside the CDR3, the full variable domain is EAGVTQSPTHLIKTRGQQATLRCSPISGHTSVYWYQQALGLGLQFLLWYDEGEERNRGNFPPRFSGRQFPNYSSELNVNALELEDSALYLCASSLAVGARMSYTFGSGTRLTVV.

The chain recombines TRBV20-1 with TRBJ1-2; D remains ambiguous. From germline, CDR1 is DFQATT and CDR2 SNEGSKA (reference sequence). V was shortened by 6 bases and J by 8 bases, with 13 bases between the two germline ends. This CDR3 contains 11 residues. Written as DNA, the CDR3 is TGCAGTGCCCTAATTGAGGTGGGCTACACCTTC. Translated: CSALIEVGYTF.

V gene TRBV9 combines with J gene TRBJ2-7; D call uncertain. This CDR3 region has 12 residues. V was clipped by 0 bases and J by 6 bases, with 7 bases between them. Germline-derived CDR1 and CDR2 are SGDLS and YYNGEE. The CDR3 DNA reads TGTGCCAGCAGCGTAGGGGGTGTCGAGCAGTACTTC. The encoded protein is CASSVGGVEQYF.

The rearrangement joins TRBV5-1 to TRBJ1-4; D not certain. V gave up 5 bases and J gave up 8 bases, with 13 bases separating them. CDR1 and CDR2 (germline): SGHRS, YFSETQ. The CDR3 runs 13 residues. The CDR3 DNA is TGCGCCAGCAGGTTTGACCAGAGGGAAAAACTGTTTTTT. Encoded protein: CASRFDQREKLFF.

The chain combines TRBV7-6 with TRBJ2-3; D call uncertain. Germline V gene sequence: CDR1 SGHVS, CDR2 FNYEAQ. This CDR3 has 14 residues. Trimming took off 6 bases at V and 2 bases at J, with 12 bases between the two ends. In nucleotides, the CDR3 is TGTGCCAGCAGTAAACTGGGGTTCACAGATACGCAGTATTTT. Translated, it gives CASSKLGFTDTQYF.

The chain recombines TRBV7-2 with TRBJ1-1; D call uncertain. The CDR3 runs 15 residues. Germline V gives CDR1 SGHTA, CDR2 FQGNSA. Trimming stripped 7 bases from V and 1 base from J, with 16 bases between. CDR3 bases: TGTGCCAGCACCCATCTCGAGCGCCCGAACACTGAAGCTTTCTTT. This sequence encodes CASTHLERPNTEAFF.

This CDR3 reads CASSPGTGYNQPQHF. The CDR3 DNA is TGTGCCAGCAGTCCTGGGACAGGGTATAATCAGCCCCAGCATTTT. The chain joins TRBV6-5 to TRBJ1-5; 9 nucleotides line up with TRBD1. The V gene end was trimmed by 5 bases and the J gene end by 4 bases; junction bases not matched to a gene: 6. The CDR3 length is 15 residues. Germline V gene lookup returns CDR1 MNHEY and CDR2 SVGAGI.

This clone appeared a few times. The rearrangement joins TRBV7-2 to TRBJ2-7; D tentatively reads TRBD1 or TRBD2 (5 bases each). CDR1 is SGHTA, CDR2 FQGNSA, per germline. The germline V and J ends were trimmed by 5 bases and 7 bases, with 24 bases remaining between them. The CDR3 loop spans 16 amino acids. The CDR3 nucleotides read TGTGCCAGCAGCCCAAGGGTGGGGGACGGCCGTCGGGAGCAGTACTTC. Residues: CASSPRVGDGRREQYF.

The chain couples TRBV27 to TRBJ1-4; D is perhaps TRBD1 (5 bases). Germline V gene sequence: CDR1 MNHEY, CDR2 SMNVEV (reference sequence). Deletions cut 6 bases from V and 5 bases from J, with 16 bases between. The CDR3 totals 15 residues. The CDR3 loop reads CASRALGTTNEKLFF. CDR3 nucleotides: TGTGCCAGCAGAGCACTGGGGACCACCAATGAAAAACTGTTTTTT.

V usage is TRBV7-9 and J usage is TRBJ2-1; D gene ambiguous. Between the trimmed V and J ends, which lost 5 bases and 0 bases, there was a span of 11 bases. The length of the CDR3 is 15 residues. Germline V gene sequence: CDR1 SEHNR, CDR2 FQNEAQ (reference sequence). This CDR3 reads CASSRVLSSYNEQFF. In DNA form, the CDR3 reads TGTGCCAGCAGCCGGGTCTTGAGCTCCTACAATGAGCAGTTCTTC.

V usage is TRBV30 and J usage is TRBJ1-4, with D tentatively TRBD1 (6 bases). With 0 bases removed from V and 7 bases from J, the gap between germline ends came to 18 bases. The CDR3 length is 16 residues. Germline V lookup: CDR1 GTSNPN, CDR2 SVGIG (reference sequence). The CDR3 coding sequence is TGTGCCTGGAGTGTACGACAGGCGGGGAGAGGTGAAAAACTGTTTTTT. It is translated as CAWSVRQAGRGEKLFF.

The V call is TRBV11-2, the J call TRBJ2-5; tentatively, D is TRBD1 (5 bases). CDR1 and CDR2 from the germline V gene are SGHAT and FQNNGV. CDR3 length: 15 residues. The ends were cut back, 2 bases at V and 0 bases at J, with 10 bases in the middle. CDR3 loop: CASSLPRQHQETQYF. The CDR3, as DNA: TGTGCCAGCAGCTTACCCCGACAGCACCAAGAGACCCAGTACTTC.

This chain links TRBV5-1 with TRBJ2-1; 7 positions agree with TRBD1. The germline gives CDR1 SGHRS, CDR2 YFSETQ. This CDR3 has 12 amino acids. The junction had 4 bases not matched to a gene; V was cut back by 5 bases and J by 8 bases. CDR3 in amino acids: CASRPQGDEQFF. DNA of the CDR3: TGCGCCAGCAGGCCCCAGGGGGATGAGCAGTTCTTC.

This clone was found a few times. This chain uses TRBV6-5 with TRBJ1-1; the D is unclear. Germline assignment: CDR1 MNHEY and CDR2 SVGAGI. This CDR3 is 15 amino acids long. V was pared by 7 bases and J by 1 base, with 16 bases between. CDR3 residues: CASTPNVVGNTEAFF. Written as DNA, the CDR3 is TGTGCCAGCACCCCAAACGTGGTTGGGAACACTGAAGCTTTCTTT.

This chain uses TRBV6-5 with TRBJ2-3; no clear D. Between the trimmed V and J ends, which lost 0 bases and 6 bases, there was a span of 4 bases. Germline V lookup: CDR1 MNHEY, CDR2 SVGAGI. CDR3 size: 12 residues. This chain's CDR3 is CASSYSGDTQYF. DNA of the CDR3: TGTGCCAGCAGTTACTCGGGTGATACGCAGTATTTT.

The rearrangement uses TRBV19 and TRBJ1-5; 7 bases match TRBD1. The CDR3 covers 13 residues. V was clipped by 6 bases and J by 7 bases; unmatched bases: 6. Germline lookup yields CDR1 LNHDA and CDR2 SQIVND (reference sequence). DNA for the CDR3: TGTGCCAGTAGGGACAGGCTGCTCCAGCCCCAGCATTTT. It codes for CASRDRLLQPQHF. Complete variable domain (other parts from reference TRBV19 and TRBJ1-5): DGGITQSPKYLFRKEGQNVTLSCEQNLNHDAMYWYRQDPGQGLRLIYYSQIVNDFQKGDIAEGYSVSREKKESFPLTVTSAQKNPTAFYLCASRDRLLQPQHFGDGTRLSIL.

On this clone itself: At one end the junction does not follow the germline gene, possibly because of a read error. This chain joins TRBV7-9 and TRBJ2-7; D possibly uses TRBD1 or TRBD2 (5 bases each). Germline CDR1 reads SEHNR; CDR2 reads FQNEAQ (reference sequence). There are 11 residues in the CDR3. The CDR3 DNA reads TGTGCCAGCAGCTCGGGACGGAGGAAAGACTTC. Translated, it gives CASSSGRRKDF.

The chain uses TRBV10-3 and TRBJ2-3, with unresolved D. The CDR3 is 12 residues long. CDR1 and CDR2 (germline): ENHRY, SYGVKD. V was trimmed by 6 bases and J by 6 bases, leaving 10 bases between them. The CDR3 DNA reads TGTGCCATCAGCTCAAATGTGGATACGCAGTATTTT. As protein: CAISSNVDTQYF.

The chain combines TRBV6-5 with TRBJ1-2; 8 positions match TRBD1. Trimming at V came to 5 bases and at J to 7 bases, leaving 9 bases not matched to a gene. The germline gives CDR1 MNHEY, CDR2 SVGAGI. There are 14 residues in the CDR3. The CDR3 spells CASSLSLDRGGYTF. DNA for the CDR3: TGTGCCAGCAGTCTATCCCTTGACAGGGGTGGCTACACCTTC.

This chain connects TRBV12-5 to TRBJ1-4; 10 bases line up with TRBD1. V lost 1 base, J lost 10 bases, and 9 bases stayed unmatched. Germline-derived CDR1 and CDR2 are LGHNT and FRNRAP. This CDR3 has 16 residues. The CDR3 sequence is CASGLDRDRGTGKLFF. In nucleotides, the CDR3 is TGTGCTAGTGGTTTGGACAGGGACAGGGGTACTGGAAAACTGTTTTTT.